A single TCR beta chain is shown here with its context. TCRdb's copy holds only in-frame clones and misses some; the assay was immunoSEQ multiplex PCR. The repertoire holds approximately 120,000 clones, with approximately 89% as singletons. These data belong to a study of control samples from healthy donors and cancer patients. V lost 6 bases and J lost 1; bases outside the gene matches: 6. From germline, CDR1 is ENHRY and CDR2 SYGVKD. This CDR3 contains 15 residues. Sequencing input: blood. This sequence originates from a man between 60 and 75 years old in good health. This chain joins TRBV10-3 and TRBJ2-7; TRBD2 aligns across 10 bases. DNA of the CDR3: TGTGCCATCAGGCCTAGCGGGGGCGTATCCTACGAGCAGTACTTC. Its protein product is CAIRPSGGVSYEQYF.